These T cell receptor beta chains were read from a single sample in a study of identical twins. TCRdb recomputed calls from the 5' RACE reads with MiXCR, one row per CDR3 protein. Here the sample spans approximately 1.8 million distinct CDR3 sequences, around a third being singletons. The sample consisted of cord blood. These receptors originate from a newborn girl in good health. Both conserved end residues are part of each CDR3. The D gene is left open where the match is weak. Clone size, where shown, is once, few, many, or a class for clones that have expanded.

CDR3nt	CDR3aa	j_gene	d_gene	abundance	v_gene
TGTGCCATCAGCGCCTCTCGGACAGGGACGAGCTCCTACGAGCAGTACTTC	CAISASRTGTSSYEQYF	TRBJ2-7	TRBD1	NA	TRBV10-3
TGCAGTGCTAGCCGATCCAGGGTTTCTTATAATTCACCCCTCCACTTT	CSASRSRVSYNSPLHF	TRBJ1-6	NA	NA	TRBV20-1
TGCAGTGCTAGAGGTCTAGGACAGGGCTATGGCTACACCTTC	CSARGLGQGYGYTF	TRBJ1-2	TRBD1	NA	TRBV20-1
TGTGCCAGCAGCCATAGGACTAGCGGGGGAGAAAACATTCAGTACTTC	CASSHRTSGGENIQYF	TRBJ2-4	TRBD2	NA	TRBV4-2
TGTGCCAGCAGCTTATCCGCCTTACTAGCGGGGGGAAAAGAGACCCAGTACTTC	CASSLSALLAGGKETQYF	TRBJ2-5	TRBD2	NA	TRBV7-2
TGTGCCAGCAACTGGGGGACAGGGTACAATGAGCAGTTCTTC	CASNWGTGYNEQFF	TRBJ2-1	TRBD1	NA	TRBV5-6
TGTGCCAGCAGCCAATCCGCTCCGGGGAACGAGCAGTACTTC	CASSQSAPGNEQYF	TRBJ2-7	NA	few	TRBV28
TGTGCCAGCTATGGGGTAGGAAGCTCCTACGAGCAGTACTTC	CASYGVGSSYEQYF	TRBJ2-7	NA	NA	TRBV28
TGTGCCAGCAGCTTTCACGGACGACAGGGGGGTTACAATGAGCAGTTCTTC	CASSFHGRQGGYNEQFF	TRBJ2-1	TRBD1	few	TRBV7-2
TGTGCCAGCAGCTTGGTATGGGGTGGGCATCAGCCCCAGCATTTT	CASSLVWGGHQPQHF	TRBJ1-5	NA	NA	TRBV5-5
TGCGCCAGCAGTGAGTCCATTGGGACAGGCGACACAGATACGCAGTATTTT	CASSESIGTGDTDTQYF	TRBJ2-3	TRBD1	few	TRBV10-2
TGCAGCGTTGAAGATTTAGGAGGCAGGGGTGGGACTGAAGCTTTCTTT	CSVEDLGGRGGTEAFF	TRBJ1-1	NA	NA	TRBV29-1
TGCGCCAGCAGCTTGGTATCGGGAGAAAAGACCCAGTACTTC	CASSLVSGEKTQYF	TRBJ2-5	NA	few	TRBV5-1
TGTGCCAGCAGCAAACTAGCGGGGCCATACAATGAGCAGTTCTTC	CASSKLAGPYNEQFF	TRBJ2-1	TRBD2	NA	TRBV19
TGCGCCAGCAGCCAAGATCCTTCCAGATCTAGCAATCAGCCCCAGCATTTT	CASSQDPSRSSNQPQHF	TRBJ1-5	NA	NA	TRBV4-1
TGTGCCAGCTCACCCAAGGACAGGGGTTACACTGAAGCTTTCTTT	CASSPKDRGYTEAFF	TRBJ1-1	TRBD1	NA	TRBV18
TGCAGTGCTAGCGCTGCGGGACAGGCTAACTATGGCTACACCTTC	CSASAAGQANYGYTF	TRBJ1-2	TRBD1	few	TRBV20-1
TGCGCCAGCAGCCACCACAGGGGCCGCTCCTACAATGAGCAGTTCTTC	CASSHHRGRSYNEQFF	TRBJ2-1	TRBD1	NA	TRBV4-1
TGCGCCAGCAGCTTGGGACAAGGACCGATTTCCTACAGTGAGCAGTACTTC	CASSLGQGPISYSEQYF	TRBJ2-7	NA	NA	TRBV5-1
TGCAGTGCTAGAGTTAGCGGATACACAGATACGCAGTATTTT	CSARVSGYTDTQYF	TRBJ2-3	NA	NA	TRBV20-1
TGCGCCAGCAGCTTGGCAGGGCCCCTGGGGAAACTGTTTTTT	CASSLAGPLGKLFF	TRBJ1-4	NA	NA	TRBV5-1
TGTGCCAGCAGTTTAGTAGGTTTTAACACTGAAGCTTTCTTT	CASSLVGFNTEAFF	TRBJ1-1	NA	NA	TRBV27
TGTGCCAGCAGTTACAGGATGGGGAACTATGGCTACACCTTC	CASSYRMGNYGYTF	TRBJ1-2	NA	few	TRBV6-2/TRBV6-3